The 14 T cell receptor beta chains reported below all come from one sample, sequenced in a study of early T cells in non-severe SARS-CoV-2 infection (dated by TCRdb to about 2021). The library was built by means of 5' RACE. The sequencing machine was a NextSeq 500. Using fastp at Q25 and MiXCR, TCRdb reprocessed the public reads and kept productive beta chains. All rows with the same CDR3 protein become a single entry with the most common DNA and genes. Recorded for this sample are tens of thousands of distinct CDR3 sequences; roughly 8.7% of them occurred a single time. The top ten clonotypes cover less than 6.5% of the sample. Sequencing input: whole blood. The receptor set was obtained from an adult who was a healthcare worker with PCR-confirmed SARS-CoV-2 infection or an uninfected control (not recorded which).

V gene TRBV7-9 combines with J gene TRBJ2-3; a weak D match, TRBD1 (6 bases). V was shortened by 3 bases and J by 4 bases, with 17 bases between the two germline ends. The CDR3 totals 16 residues. Germline V gene sequence: CDR1 SEHNR, CDR2 FQNEAQ (reference sequence). CDR3 nucleotides: TGTGCCAGCAGCTTCTTCCGGGACATTCTCGCAGATACGCAGTATTTT. Protein product: CASSFFRDILADTQYF.

This clonotype appeared many times. This rearrangement joins TRBV7-8 to TRBJ2-3; D gene unclear. The CDR3 is made up of 14 amino acids. Germline CDR1 is SGHVS and CDR2 is FQNEAQ. V was trimmed by 2 bases and J by 0 bases, leaving 6 bases between them. The chain's CDR3 is CASSLLRSTDTQYF. As DNA, the CDR3 is TGTGCCAGCAGCTTACTCAGGAGCACAGATACGCAGTATTTT.

This clonotype occurred many times. The CDR3 nucleotides are TGCAGTGCTAGAGTTCCGGGTTGGGAAGCTTTCTTT. Amino acids: CSARVPGWEAFF. The chain uses TRBV20-1 and TRBJ1-1; D not resolved. The germline gives CDR1 DFQATT, CDR2 SNEGSKA (reference sequence). The V gene lost 1 base and the J gene lost 8 bases, with 11 bases spanning the gap. The CDR3 has 12 amino acids.

This clonotype was found many times. In nucleotides, the CDR3 is TGTGCCAGCAGCTTGGATCTACCCCCCTACGAGCAGTACTTC. Its protein product is CASSLDLPPYEQYF. The rearrangement uses TRBV5-4 and TRBJ2-7; unclear D gene. The CDR3 is made up of 14 amino acids. Trimming removed 0 bases from V and 2 bases from J, with 9 bases in between. Germline CDR1 reads SGHNT; CDR2 reads YYREEE (reference sequence).

Many counts were recorded for this clonotype. V and J are TRBV19 and TRBJ2-7, with TRBD2 matching over 7 bases. CDR3 size: 16 residues. The trim removed 6 bases at V and 2 bases at J, leaving 13 bases unmatched. Germline V gene data show CDR1 as LNHDA and CDR2 as SQIVND (reference sequence). CDR3 protein: CASSPAGRNYPYEQYF. The CDR3, as DNA: TGTGCCAGTAGCCCAGCGGGACGGAACTATCCCTACGAGCAGTACTTC. The full variable domain, completed using reference TRBV19 and TRBJ2-7, is DGGITQSPKYLFRKEGQNVTLSCEQNLNHDAMYWYRQDPGQGLRLIYYSQIVNDFQKGDIAEGYSVSREKKESFPLTVTSAQKNPTAFYLCASSPAGRNYPYEQYFGPGTRLTVT.

This clonotype turned up a few times. The genes are TRBV20-1 and TRBJ2-7; perhaps D is TRBD1 or TRBD2 (5 bases each). The germline V gene has CDR1 DFQATT and CDR2 SNEGSKA (reference sequence). Trimming removed 5 bases at V and 6 bases at J, with 17 bases between. The CDR3 has 13 amino acids. The CDR3 region is CSALDTVEGEQYF. The DNA for the CDR3 is TGCAGTGCTTTGGACACCGTAGAGGGCGAGCAGTACTTC.

This clonotype was counted only a few times. The genes are TRBV7-6 and TRBJ1-4; D is uncertain. Germline CDR1 SGHVS, CDR2 FNYEAQ. The CDR3 covers 15 residues. V lost 5 bases to trimming and J lost 4 bases, with 14 bases between them. Here the CDR3 reads CASSVEMGNNEKLFF. In DNA form, the CDR3 reads TGTGCCAGCAGCGTAGAAATGGGGAATAATGAAAAACTGTTTTTT.

There are a few counts of this clonotype. The chain joins TRBV12-3 or TRBV12-4 to TRBJ1-5; 12 bases are shared with TRBD1. The CDR3 runs to 16 residues. Unmatched junction bases numbered 6, after V lost 2 bases and J lost 7 bases. This chain's CDR3 is CASSLWGQGANQPQHF. As DNA, the CDR3 is TGTGCCAGCAGTTTATGGGGACAGGGGGCAAACCAGCCCCAGCATTTT.

This clonotype has a count of ten or more. The V gene is TRBV14, the J gene TRBJ2-3; the match to TRBD1 covers 7 bases. The V segment lost 4 bases and the J segment 2 bases; nucleotides outside the gene matches: 3. CDR1 is SGHDN and CDR2 is FVKESK in the germline V gene. The CDR3 runs to 14 residues. CDR3 in DNA: TGTGCCAGCAGCCGGGACAGAAACACAGATACGCAGTATTTT. As protein: CASSRDRNTDTQYF. Full variable domain (missing parts from reference TRBV14 and TRBJ2-3): EAGVTQFPSHSVIEKGQTVTLRCDPISGHDNLYWYRRVMGKEIKFLLHFVKESKQDESGMPNNRFLAERTGGTYSTLKVQPAELEDSGVYFCASSRDRNTDTQYFGPGTRLTVL.

This clonotype has at least ten counts. The CDR3, as DNA: TGTGCCAGTGTCCCCGAGGCTAGCGGCACAGATACGCAGTATTTT. This translates into CASVPEASGTDTQYF. The chain has TRBV6-6 and TRBJ2-3, with D possibly TRBD2 on 6 matching bases. Trimming took 9 bases from V and 1 from J, leaving 17 bases between them. Germline V gene data show CDR1 as MNHNY and CDR2 as SVGAGI (reference sequence). The CDR3 spans 15 residues.

The table lists this clonotype with a few counts. V is TRBV18 and J is TRBJ1-5, with D maybe TRBD1 (6 bases). Germline V lookup: CDR1 KGHSH, CDR2 LQKENI. CDR3 length: 16 amino acids. Trimming removed 0 bases from V and 7 bases from J, with 16 bases in between. CDR3 residues: CASSPPHRAGRQPQHF. DNA for the CDR3: TGTGCCAGCTCACCACCCCACAGGGCAGGACGGCAGCCCCAGCATTTT.

This clonotype was observed at least ten times. CDR3 DNA sequence: TGTGCCAGCAGCGTAGATTCACAGCCTCTCTCCTACAATGAGCAGTTCTTC. Translated, it gives CASSVDSQPLSYNEQFF. V usage is TRBV3-1 and J usage is TRBJ2-1; D call uncertain. Germline loops: CDR1 LGHDT, CDR2 YNNKEL (reference sequence). The V gene lost 5 bases and the J gene lost 0 bases, with 17 bases spanning the gap. The CDR3 is made up of 17 amino acids.

This clonotype was detected ten times or more. Without the conserved terminal phenylalanine or tryptophan, this CDR3 likely stems from a read error. The limits of the CDR3 on the DNA are not certain, so only TCRdb's listed CDR3 is given. The chain is built from TRBV14 and TRBJ2-4; TRBD2, the D gene given by the table, was not confirmed from the DNA. Germline V CDR1 and CDR2: SGHDN, FVKESK. The CDR3 sequence runs 11 residues, both termini included. The CDR3 loop reads CASSIFPAGKD.

With respect to this clonotype: A read error may produce the germline difference seen at one junction end. This chain joins TRBV10-3 and TRBJ2-2; tentative D call: TRBD2 (5 bases). Germline assignment: CDR1 ENHRY and CDR2 SYGVKD. The CDR3 is 11 residues long. DNA for the CDR3: TGTGCCGTCAGCGGCACCGGGGAGCTGTTTTTT. This translates into CAVSGTGELFF.